This T cell receptor beta chain was retrieved from a study of human T cells and chemical hapten exposure. General study findings and limits: Expanded TCRs were compared with controls, and the expanded TCRs formed significantly more large CDR3 similarity clusters. Among TCRs, those above 1 in 1000 frequency were unaffected by DPC sensitization.

Time point: pre-sensitization, week 0. This sample's treatment: therapeutic diphenylcyclopropenone sensitization with weekly scalp DPC. TCRdb re-analysed the RACE reads in MiXCR, keeping a single row per CDR3 protein. Of roughly 260,000 distinct CDR3 sequences listed, approximately 8.6% are singletons. Per germline, CDR1 LGHNA and CDR2 YSLEER. This CDR3 spans 13 amino acids. V lost 4 bases, J lost 4 bases, and 10 bases lay in between. In this sample, this clonotype turned up a few times. Its antigen is unknown. The sequence was obtained from a middle-aged woman with alopecia areata. Some clones in this sample may be carry-over from other donors' samples. The chain combines TRBV4-3 with TRBJ2-5; unclear D gene. The sequences come from whole blood, collected in connection with sensitization to the hapten diphenylcyclopropenone (DPC). The CDR3 bases are TGCGCCAGCAGCCTTCACCGTAGAGAGACCCAGTACTTC. It codes for CASSLHRRETQYF.